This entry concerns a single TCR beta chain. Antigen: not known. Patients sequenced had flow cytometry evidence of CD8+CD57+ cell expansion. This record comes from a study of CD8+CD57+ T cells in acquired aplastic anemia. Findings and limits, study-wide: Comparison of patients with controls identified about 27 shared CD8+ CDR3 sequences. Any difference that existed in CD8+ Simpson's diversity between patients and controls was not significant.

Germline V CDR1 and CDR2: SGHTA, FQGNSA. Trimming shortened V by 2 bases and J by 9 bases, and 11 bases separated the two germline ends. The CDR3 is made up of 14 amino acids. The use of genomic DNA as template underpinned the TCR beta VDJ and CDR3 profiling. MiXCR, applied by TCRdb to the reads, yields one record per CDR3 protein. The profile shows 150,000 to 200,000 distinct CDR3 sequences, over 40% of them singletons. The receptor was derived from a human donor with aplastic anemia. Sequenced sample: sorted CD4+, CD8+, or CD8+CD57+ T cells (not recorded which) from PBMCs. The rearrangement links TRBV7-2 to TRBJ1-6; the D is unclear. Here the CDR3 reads CASSLLVEGSPLHF. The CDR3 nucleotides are TGTGCCAGCAGCTTATTAGTCGAGGGTTCACCCCTCCACTTT.